These T cell receptor beta chains were read from a single sample in a study of shared clonotypes between healthy human individuals. Using immunoSEQ multiplex PCR, the repertoire was profiled, and TCRdb retains in-frame clones only, with some absent. The sample holds over a million clones, just under 99% seen once. Sequenced input: naive CD4+ T cells sorted from blood. The source of these receptors is a man aged 25 to 40 in good health. The CDR3 runs from the conserved cysteine through the conserved F or W. Fields, in order: J gene, D gene, clone size, V gene, CDR3 protein, CDR3 DNA. A D gene is named only where the DNA matches it firmly. Expanded clones get a size class; other rows say once, few or many, or leave the size out.

J: TRBJ2-3; D: TRBD2; size: NA; V: TRBV11-3; CDR3: CASSPGTSGRGTQYF; DNA: TGTGCCAGCAGCCCGGGGACTAGCGGGAGAGGTACGCAGTATTTT
J: TRBJ1-3; D: TRBD1; size: NA; V: TRBV13; CDR3: CASSHDRAGNTIYF; DNA: TGTGCCAGCAGCCACGACAGGGCCGGAAACACCATATATTTT
J: TRBJ2-6; D: NA; size: NA; V: TRBV7-9; CDR3: CASSSGANVLTF; DNA: TGTGCCAGCAGCTCTGGGGCCAACGTCCTGACTTTC
J: TRBJ2-3; D: TRBD1; size: NA; V: TRBV5-6; CDR3: CASSFIAGTGLPVTQYF; DNA: TGTGCCAGCAGCTTTATTGCCGGGACAGGGTTGCCAGTTACGCAGTATTTT
J: TRBJ2-7; D: NA; size: NA; V: TRBV28; CDR3: CASSLNQVQQYF; DNA: TGTGCCAGCAGTTTAAACCAGGTCCAGCAGTACTTC
J: TRBJ2-1; D: TRBD1; size: NA; V: TRBV9; CDR3: CASSVEIGQGSYNEQFF; DNA: TGTGCCAGCAGCGTAGAGATCGGACAGGGGTCTTACAATGAGCAGTTCTTC
J: TRBJ1-1; D: TRBD1; size: NA; V: TRBV19; CDR3: CASSPTGGGTEAFF; DNA: TGTGCCAGTAGCCCCACAGGGGGCGGCACTGAAGCTTTCTTT
J: TRBJ2-3; D: NA; size: NA; V: TRBV7-6; CDR3: CASSPESAGAEDTQYF; DNA: TGTGCCAGCAGCCCCGAATCGGCAGGGGCCGAGGACACGCAGTATTTT
J: TRBJ1-2; D: NA; size: NA; V: TRBV9; CDR3: CASSVGPDRREGYTF; DNA: TGTGCCAGCAGCGTAGGACCCGACAGGCGGGAAGGCTACACCTTC
J: TRBJ2-1; D: TRBD2; size: NA; V: TRBV12-5; CDR3: CASGKGLAGNEQFF; DNA: TGTGCTAGTGGTAAGGGACTAGCTGGCAATGAGCAGTTCTTC
J: TRBJ2-3; D: NA; size: NA; V: TRBV5-4; CDR3: CASSIRDTTDTQYF; DNA: TGTGCCAGCAGCATCCGGGACACCACAGATACGCAGTATTTT
J: TRBJ2-5; D: NA; size: NA; V: TRBV25-1; CDR3: CASSAQAGETQYF; DNA: TGTGCCAGCAGTGCACAGGCAGGAGAGACCCAGTACTTC
J: TRBJ1-1; D: NA; size: NA; V: TRBV29-1; CDR3: CSVDTGRGDTEAFF; DNA: TGCAGCGTCGACACAGGGAGGGGAGACACTGAAGCTTTCTTT
J: TRBJ2-4; D: NA; size: NA; V: TRBV2; CDR3: CASKPGGENIQYF; DNA: TGTGCCAGCAAACCAGGGGGGGAAAACATTCAGTACTTC
J: TRBJ2-1; D: NA; size: NA; V: TRBV19; CDR3: CATGEGYGQFF; DNA: TGTGCAACGGGAGAGGGGTACGGGCAGTTCTTC
J: TRBJ1-1; D: NA; size: NA; V: TRBV27; CDR3: CASSKNRDTEAFF; DNA: TGTGCCAGCAGCAAAAACAGGGACACTGAAGCTTTCTTT
J: TRBJ2-5; D: NA; size: NA; V: TRBV29-1; CDR3: CSVKRIETQYF; DNA: TGCAGCGTTAAAAGGATAGAGACCCAGTACTTC
J: TRBJ2-3; D: NA; size: NA; V: TRBV9; CDR3: CASSAGGHSTDTQYF; DNA: TGTGCCAGCAGCGCTGGGGGTCATAGCACAGATACGCAGTATTTT
J: TRBJ1-4; D: NA; size: NA; V: TRBV6-6; CDR3: CASRDPGTLVFF; DNA: TGTGCCAGCAGAGACCCCGGGACTTTGGTGTTTTTT
J: TRBJ1-4; D: NA; size: NA; V: TRBV18; CDR3: CASSPPGNEKLFF; DNA: TGTGCCAGCTCACCACCCGGGAATGAAAAACTGTTTTTT
J: TRBJ2-1; D: NA; size: NA; V: TRBV11-2; CDR3: CASSLLGTRGQFF; DNA: TGTGCCAGCAGCCTATTGGGGACCCGGGGGCAGTTCTTC
J: TRBJ1-5; D: NA; size: NA; V: TRBV27; CDR3: CASSLRPKRPGEGSNQPQHF; DNA: TGTGCCAGCAGTTTAAGGCCCAAAAGGCCAGGGGAGGGTAGCAATCAGCCCCAGCATTTT
J: TRBJ2-5; D: NA; size: NA; V: TRBV10-1; CDR3: CASSERASGSGTQYF; DNA: TGCGCCAGCAGTGAAAGGGCTTCTGGTTCCGGGACCCAGTACTTC
J: TRBJ2-5; D: NA; size: once; V: TRBV7-2; CDR3: CASSTSRRGQETQYF; DNA: TGTGCCAGCAGCACGAGCCGGAGGGGGCAAGAGACCCAGTACTTC
J: TRBJ1-2; D: TRBD1; size: NA; V: TRBV29-1; CDR3: CSVEGRGPYGYTF; DNA: TGCAGCGTTGAAGGGAGGGGGCCTTATGGCTACACCTTC
J: TRBJ2-7; D: TRBD2; size: NA; V: TRBV29-1; CDR3: CSVLAGVDTYEQYF; DNA: TGCAGCGTTCTAGCGGGAGTGGACACCTACGAGCAGTACTTC
J: TRBJ2-3; D: NA; size: NA; V: TRBV7-9; CDR3: CASSLETGSTDTQYF; DNA: TGTGCCAGCAGCTTAGAAACAGGGTCCACAGATACGCAGTATTTT
J: TRBJ1-1; D: NA; size: NA; V: TRBV5-4; CDR3: CASSLSVVTEAFF; DNA: TGTGCCAGCAGCTTGTCAGTGGTCACTGAAGCTTTCTTT
J: TRBJ1-5; D: TRBD1; size: NA; V: TRBV29-1; CDR3: CSVQQGPGNQPQHF; DNA: TGCAGCGTTCAACAGGGGCCTGGCAATCAGCCCCAGCATTTT
J: TRBJ2-1; D: NA; size: NA; V: TRBV5-4; CDR3: CASSFTAGSYNEQFF; DNA: TGTGCCAGCAGCTTTACGGCAGGGAGTTACAATGAGCAGTTCTTC
J: TRBJ2-7; D: TRBD2; size: NA; V: TRBV18; CDR3: CASSPLPGGASRSSYEQYF; DNA: TGTGCCAGCTCACCGCTACCGGGGGGGGCCTCTAGGTCCTCCTACGAGCAGTACTTC
J: TRBJ2-7; D: TRBD2; size: NA; V: TRBV6-1; CDR3: CASTHVASGRYEQYF; DNA: TGTGCCAGCACTCATGTGGCTAGCGGGAGGTACGAGCAGTACTTC
J: TRBJ2-1; D: NA; size: NA; V: TRBV14; CDR3: CASSQLDLNSYNEQFF; DNA: TGTGCCAGCAGCCAACTTGACCTTAACTCCTACAATGAGCAGTTCTTC
J: TRBJ1-2; D: TRBD1; size: NA; V: TRBV6-5; CDR3: CASSPYRGNYGYTF; DNA: TGTGCCAGCAGTCCTTACAGGGGGAACTATGGCTACACCTTC
J: TRBJ2-3; D: NA; size: NA; V: TRBV9; CDR3: CASSVLDYGSTDTQYF; DNA: TGTGCCAGCAGCGTATTAGATTACGGGAGCACAGATACGCAGTATTTT